This TCR beta chain came from a study of cytomegalovirus exposure and HLA in healthy donors. Study-wide context: An earlier analysis identified approximately 110 million unique TCR beta sequences in 150 million to 200 million T cells.

About this clone itself: Its antigen is currently unknown.

Overall study results and limits: Apart from CMV serostatus, no immune exposure information was available. The number of N-insertions in an Asian-associated ancestry cluster was reportedly below the approximately 700-donor mean in a later analysis.

The CDR3 extends over 14 amino acids. Looked up from germline, CDR1 is MDHEN and CDR2 is SYDVKM. V was pared by 3 bases and J by 6 bases, with 14 bases between. A multiplex PCR was run with 60 Vbeta primers and 13 Jbeta primers. Assay: immunoSEQ multiplex PCR; the TCRdb copy retains only in-frame clones and omits some. Of 130,000 or so clones detected, just under 80% appear once; the ten largest clones hold roughly 5.5%. Sequenced sample: PBMCs. V is TRBV28 and J is TRBJ1-1; D might be TRBD1 (6 bases). The receptor was derived from a young man in good health and CMV-seronegative. The CDR3 protein is CASSFYRESAEAFF. The CDR3 nucleotides read TGTGCCAGCAGTTTCTACAGGGAGTCCGCTGAAGCTTTCTTT. The full variable domain, its missing parts supplied by reference TRBV28 and TRBJ1-1, is DVKVTQSSRYLVKRTGEKVFLECVQDMDHENMFWYRQDPGLGLRLIYFSYDVKMKEKGDIPEGYSVSREKKERFSLILESASTNQTSMYLCASSFYRESAEAFFGQGTRLTVV.